These 28 T cell receptor beta chains originate from one sample sequenced in a study of T cell changes during pregnancy in multiple sclerosis. TCRdb's copy holds only in-frame clones and misses some; the assay was immunoSEQ multiplex PCR. The sample gives 55,000 to 70,000 clones, about 90% of which show up once; 1.3% to 1.5% is in the top ten. Sequencing was performed on peripheral blood, taken in the second trimester of pregnancy. These receptors originate from a female donor in good health, enrolled as a control in a pregnancy study.

This clone has a handful of counts. The chain has TRBV2 and TRBJ1-2, with 7 bases identical to TRBD1. Trimming cost V 8 bases and J 7 bases; bases outside gene matches: 13. Germline CDR1 and CDR2: SNHLY and FYNNEI. This CDR3 comprises 14 residues. The DNA for the CDR3 is TGTGCCAGCGGCCTGGACAGGTCGACCGGTGGCTACACCTTC. Protein: CASGLDRSTGGYTF. Drawing the rest from reference TRBV2 and TRBJ1-2, the complete variable domain is EPEVTQTPSHQVTQMGQEVILRCVPISNHLYFYWYRQILGQKVEFLVSFYNNEISEKSEIFDDQFSVERPDGSNFTLKIRSTKLEDSAMYFCASGLDRSTGGYTFGSGTRLTVV.

The rearrangement uses TRBV18 and TRBJ2-7; D perhaps matches TRBD1 (5 bases). This CDR3 comprises 15 residues. Between the trimmed V and J ends, which lost 8 bases and 0 bases, there was a span of 17 bases. Germline V gene data show CDR1 as KGHSH and CDR2 as LQKENI. CDR3 nucleotide sequence: TGTGCCAGCCAGTTTTTCAGGGCAGCCTCCTACGAGCAGTACTTC. This codes for CASQFFRAASYEQYF. Full variable domain (missing parts from reference TRBV18 and TRBJ2-7): NAGVMQNPRHLVRRRGQEARLRCSPMKGHSHVYWYRQLPEEGLKFMVYLQKENIIDESGMPKERFSAEFPKEGPSILRIQQVVRGDSAAYFCASQFFRAASYEQYFGPGTRLTVT.

The rearrangement links TRBV27 to TRBJ2-3; 10 bases are shared with TRBD1. CDR3 length: 15 residues. Germline-derived CDR1 and CDR2 are MNHEY and SMNVEV (reference sequence). Losses at the gene ends were 3 bases for V and 3 bases for J; bases not matched to a gene: 3. Here the CDR3 DNA reads TGTGCCAGCAGTTTTTGGACAGGGGGGACAGATACGCAGTATTTT. Translated: CASSFWTGGTDTQYF.

The chain employs TRBV28 and TRBJ2-1; D may be TRBD1 (5 bases). The V end lost 2 bases, the J end lost 11 bases, and 10 bases lay between the germline ends. The germline V gene encodes CDR1 MDHEN and CDR2 SYDVKM. The CDR3 covers 12 residues. CDR3 DNA sequence: TGTGCCAGCAGTTTAAGGGGTATGCAGCAGTTCTTC. It encodes CASSLRGMQQFF.

CDR3 bases: TGCGCCAGCAGCTTCTACACAGGGGGTTTAAGCTATGGCTACACCTTC. Amino acid sequence: CASSFYTGGLSYGYTF. This chain uses TRBV5-1 with TRBJ1-2; 8 bases match TRBD1. The CDR3 has 16 amino acids. With V trimmed by 2 bases and J by 4 bases, 10 bases remained unmatched. The germline gives CDR1 SGHRS, CDR2 YFSETQ.

The V gene is TRBV5-4, the J gene TRBJ2-1, with D possibly TRBD2 on 6 matching bases. Trimming removed 7 bases at V and 1 base at J, with 24 bases between. Germline CDR1 reads SGHNT; CDR2 reads YYREEE (reference sequence). This CDR3 comprises 18 residues. CDR3 amino acids: CASGSLLPVGGSYNEQFF. CDR3 in DNA: TGTGCCAGCGGATCACTACTCCCCGTGGGGGGATCCTACAATGAGCAGTTCTTC.

The chain employs TRBV28 and TRBJ2-5; the match to TRBD2 covers 15 bases. Germline V gives CDR1 MDHEN, CDR2 SYDVKM. V shed 3 bases and J 2 bases; nucleotides not matched to a gene: 1. The CDR3 is 16 amino acids. CDR3 sequence reads: CASSFGLAGGQETQYF. CDR3 nucleotide sequence: TGTGCCAGCAGTTTCGGACTAGCGGGAGGGCAAGAGACCCAGTACTTC.

The CDR3 nucleotides read TGTGCCAGCAGTCCAGCGGGGGGCCGGGGCTACACCTTC. It translates to CASSPAGGRGYTF. V and J are TRBV28 and TRBJ1-2, with D possibly matching TRBD1 (6 bases). CDR1 MDHEN and CDR2 SYDVKM come from the germline V gene. V was clipped by 5 bases and J by 8 bases, with 15 bases between them. This CDR3 comprises 13 residues.

This clone was seen only once. The J gene is TRBJ2-3, the V gene TRBV12-5; 8 bases are shared with TRBD2. Germline V CDR1 and CDR2: LGHNT, FRNRAP. After removal of 1 base from V and 3 bases from J, the junction contained 9 bases not matched to a gene. The CDR3 runs 17 residues. The CDR3, as DNA: TGTGCTAGTGGTTTGGGGATTAGCGGGACTGGTACAGATACGCAGTATTTT. Translated, it gives CASGLGISGTGTDTQYF.

The gene calls are TRBV2 and TRBJ1-5, with 7 bases lining up with TRBD1. Germline CDR1 and CDR2: SNHLY and FYNNEI. The CDR3 is 14 amino acids. Trimming removed 11 bases from V and 6 bases from J; junction bases left unmatched: 13. CDR3 region: CAHSRGREGQPQHF. The CDR3 DNA reads as TGTGCCCACTCTAGGGGGCGCGAGGGTCAGCCCCAGCATTTT.

This chain links TRBV2 with TRBJ2-5; 9 bases are shared with TRBD2. The CDR3 loop spans 15 amino acids. Germline CDR1 reads SNHLY; CDR2 reads FYNNEI. The J segment lost 0 bases and the V segment lost 8 bases, leaving 7 bases of the junction unmatched. This CDR3 reads CASRTSGLYQETQYF. The CDR3 DNA is TGTGCCAGCCGCACTAGCGGGCTGTACCAAGAGACCCAGTACTTC.

The chain uses TRBV14 and TRBJ2-1; D call uncertain. Per the germline V gene, CDR1 is SGHDN and CDR2 is FVKESK. The CDR3 extends over 15 amino acids. V shed 6 bases and J shed 5 bases, with 17 bases lying between them. CDR3 sequence reads: CASSRVEPIDNEQFF. The DNA for the CDR3 is TGTGCCAGCAGTCGGGTCGAGCCAATAGACAATGAGCAGTTCTTC.

This chain connects TRBV9 to TRBJ1-5; tentatively, D is TRBD1 (5 bases). The CDR3 consists of 15 residues. Looked up from germline, CDR1 is SGDLS and CDR2 is YYNGEE. Trimming removed 4 bases at V and 1 base at J, with 12 bases between. The CDR3 here is CASSRGGTSNQPQHF. The CDR3 DNA reads TGTGCCAGCAGCCGGGGGGGGACGAGCAATCAGCCCCAGCATTTT.

V gene TRBV5-1 combines with J gene TRBJ1-1; D not resolved. The CDR3 runs to 16 residues. The V and J ends lost 0 bases and 5 bases respectively, with 17 bases between them. CDR1 is SGHRS and CDR2 is YFSETQ in the germline V gene. CDR3 in DNA: TGCGCCAGCAGCTTGGGACTATCAAGGCGTGAGACTGAAGCTTTCTTT. It encodes CASSLGLSRRETEAFF.

The rearrangement joins TRBV14 to TRBJ1-2, with 9 bases matching TRBD1. Losses at the gene ends were 0 bases for V and 5 bases for J; bases not matched to a gene: 10. The germline V gene encodes CDR1 SGHDN and CDR2 FVKESK. The CDR3 spans 17 residues. Here the CDR3 reads CASSQDRDRDLIYGYTF. The CDR3 DNA sequence: TGTGCCAGCAGCCAAGACCGGGACAGGGATTTGATTTATGGCTACACCTTC.

The J gene is TRBJ2-4, the V gene TRBV11-3; 7 bases match TRBD2. Trimming took 4 bases from V and 9 from J; bases not matched to a gene: 9. The CDR3 length is 14 residues. Germline CDR1 and CDR2: SGHNT and YENEEA. CDR3 coding DNA: TGTGCCAGCAGCTGGGCGGGAGCCGGCGGCATTCAGTACTTC. This encodes CASSWAGAGGIQYF.

This rearrangement joins TRBV9 to TRBJ1-5; D is unresolved. CDR1 is SGDLS, CDR2 YYNGEE, per germline. Trimming pared 0 bases from V and 3 bases from J, leaving 7 bases between. The CDR3 length is 14 residues. The CDR3 region has the DNA TGTGCCAGCAGCGTAGACAACCCCAATCAGCCCCAGCATTTT. Translated, it gives CASSVDNPNQPQHF.

The chain combines TRBV18 with TRBJ1-5; D is possibly TRBD1 (6 bases). Germline CDR1 reads KGHSH; CDR2 reads LQKENI. Between the trimmed V and J ends, which lost 3 bases and 6 bases, there was a span of 15 bases. The CDR3 contains 15 residues. CDR3 in DNA: TGTGCCAGCTCACCTTATTCAGGGGATTCTCAGCCCCAGCATTTT. Encoded protein: CASSPYSGDSQPQHF.

The CDR3 spells CASSYSGQGHQPQHF. DNA of the CDR3: TGTGCCAGCAGTTACTCGGGACAGGGCCATCAGCCCCAGCATTTT. J is TRBJ1-5 and V is TRBV6-5; TRBD1 agrees at 9 bases. The CDR3 length is 15 residues. Looked up from germline, CDR1 is MNHEY and CDR2 is SVGAGI. V was clipped by 0 bases and J by 5 bases; unmatched bases: 2.

The J gene is TRBJ2-3, the V gene TRBV13; perhaps TRBD1 as D (5 bases). Trimming took off 1 base at V and 0 bases at J, with 11 bases between the two ends. The length of the CDR3 is 16 residues. Germline assignment: CDR1 PRHDT and CDR2 FYEKMQ (reference sequence). CDR3 bases: TGTGCCAGCAGCTTAGTTTGGGGCACCAGCACAGATACGCAGTATTTT. Protein sequence: CASSLVWGTSTDTQYF.

This chain joins TRBV19 and TRBJ2-1; the D gene is possibly TRBD1 (5 bases). The germline V gene has CDR1 LNHDA and CDR2 SQIVND (reference sequence). Trimming removed 1 base at V and 5 bases at J, with 12 bases between. The CDR3 loop spans 15 amino acids. CDR3 loop: CASSIGGRVNNEQFF. DNA for the CDR3: TGTGCCAGTAGTATAGGTGGCAGGGTGAACAATGAGCAGTTCTTC.

The genes are TRBV7-2 and TRBJ1-1; TRBD1 agrees at 11 bases. The germline V gene has CDR1 SGHTA and CDR2 FQGNSA. The CDR3 runs to 14 residues. V lost 6 bases to trimming and J lost 7 bases; unmatched junction nucleotides: 7. The CDR3 sequence is CASSGQGAKGEAFF. The CDR3 DNA follows: TGTGCCAGCAGTGGACAGGGGGCGAAAGGTGAAGCTTTCTTT.

CDR3 region: CASSSRDRGQETQYF. The CDR3 DNA reads as TGTGCCAGCAGCTCTAGGGACAGGGGGCAAGAGACCCAGTACTTC. This chain joins TRBV11-2 and TRBJ2-5; 11 positions agree with TRBD1. The CDR3 length is 15 residues. The germline gives CDR1 SGHAT, CDR2 FQNNGV. V was pared by 4 bases and J by 2 bases, with 3 bases of the junction left unmatched.

The V call is TRBV7-2, the J call TRBJ1-6, with a tentative D call TRBD1 (5 bases). This CDR3 spans 16 amino acids. CDR1 SGHTA and CDR2 FQGNSA come from the germline V gene. V was pared by 0 bases and J by 12 bases, with 18 bases between. The CDR3 coding sequence is TGTGCCAGCAGCTTAGCGCATCCAGGGAGGGGAGTACCCCTCCACTTT. It translates to CASSLAHPGRGVPLHF. The full variable domain, its missing parts supplied by reference TRBV7-2 and TRBJ1-6, is GAGVSQSPSNKVTEKGKDVELRCDPISGHTALYWYRQSLGQGLEFLIYFQGNSAPDKSGLPSDRFSAERTGGSVSTLTIQRTQQEDSAVYLCASSLAHPGRGVPLHFGNGTRLTVT.

This clone appeared once. This rearrangement joins TRBV7-6 to TRBJ2-3; TRBD1 matches at 7 bases. V shed 5 bases and J 2 bases; nucleotides not matched to a gene: 13. This CDR3 comprises 17 residues. Germline V gene lookup returns CDR1 SGHVS and CDR2 FNYEAQ. The CDR3 loop is CASSPWTGKGDTDTQYF. CDR3 DNA sequence: TGTGCCAGCAGCCCTTGGACAGGCAAGGGAGACACAGATACGCAGTATTTT.

The CDR3 DNA reads as TGCGCCAGCAGCCGAGCTCCGGGACAGAACACTGAAGCTTTCTTT. As protein: CASSRAPGQNTEAFF. V usage is TRBV4-1 and J usage is TRBJ1-1, with a weak D call TRBD1 (6 bases). In germline, CDR1 is MGHRA, CDR2 YSYEKL. The CDR3 has 15 amino acids. V was cut by 4 bases and J by 1 base, with 13 bases left in between.

This chain links TRBV28 with TRBJ2-5, with TRBD2 as a possible D gene (5 bases). Germline V gives CDR1 MDHEN, CDR2 SYDVKM. CDR3 length: 14 residues. Trimming shortened V by 6 bases and J by 5 bases, and 16 bases separated the two germline ends. CDR3 sequence reads: CASSPPGIQETQYF. The CDR3 DNA sequence: TGTGCCAGCAGCCCCCCGGGGATTCAGGAGACCCAGTACTTC.

Comment on this clone: Mismatch with germline at one junction end may stem from a read error. CDR3 DNA sequence: TGTGCCAGCAGTGAAGTAGGGGGCTCCTCCAATGAGCAGTTCTTC. Protein product: CASSEVGGSSNEQFF. This chain joins TRBV2 and TRBJ2-1; 7 bases match TRBD1. The CDR3 has 15 residues. The V gene's germline CDR1 is SNHLY and CDR2 FYNNEI.